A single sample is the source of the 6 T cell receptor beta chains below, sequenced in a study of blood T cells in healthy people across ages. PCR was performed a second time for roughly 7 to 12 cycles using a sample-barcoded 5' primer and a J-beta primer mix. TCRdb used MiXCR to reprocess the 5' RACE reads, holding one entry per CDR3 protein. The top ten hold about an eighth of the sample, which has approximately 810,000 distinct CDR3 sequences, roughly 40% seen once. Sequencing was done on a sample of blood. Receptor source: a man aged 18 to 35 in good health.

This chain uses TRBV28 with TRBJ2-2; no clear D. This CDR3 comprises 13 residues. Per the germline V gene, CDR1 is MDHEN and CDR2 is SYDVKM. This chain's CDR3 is CGVPDSNTGELFF. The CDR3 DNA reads TGTGGCGTTCCAGATTCGAACACCGGGGAGCTGTTTTTT. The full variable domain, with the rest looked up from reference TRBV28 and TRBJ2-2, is DVKVTQSSRYLVKRTGEKVFLECVQDMDHENMFWYRQDPGLGLRLIYFSYDVKMKEKGDIPEGYSVSREKKERFSLILESASTNQTSMYLCGVPDSNTGELFFGEGSRLTVL.

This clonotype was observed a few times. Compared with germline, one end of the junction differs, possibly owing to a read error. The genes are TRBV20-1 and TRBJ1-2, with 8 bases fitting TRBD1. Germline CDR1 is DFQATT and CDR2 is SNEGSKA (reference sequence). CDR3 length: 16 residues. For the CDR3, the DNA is TGCAGTGCCAGAGGGTCTGGTCAGGGGGCAAACTATGGCTACACCTTC. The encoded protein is CSARGSGQGANYGYTF.

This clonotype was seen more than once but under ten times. The CDR3 spells CASRLGKNIQYF. The CDR3, as DNA: TGTGCCAGCAGACTGGGTAAAAACATTCAGTACTTC. This chain connects TRBV5-8 to TRBJ2-4; no firm D call. CDR3 length: 12 amino acids. CDR1 and CDR2 from the germline V gene are SGHTS and YDEGEE. Trimming cost V 5 bases and J 4 bases, with 7 bases left between them.

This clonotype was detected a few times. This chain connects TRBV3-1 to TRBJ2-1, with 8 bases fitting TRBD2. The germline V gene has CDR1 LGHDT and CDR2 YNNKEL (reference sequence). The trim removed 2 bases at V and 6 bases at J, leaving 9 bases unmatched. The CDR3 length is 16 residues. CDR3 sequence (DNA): TGTGCCAGCAGCCAACATCGGGGGGGGCCTTCCAATGAGCAGTTCTTC. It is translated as CASSQHRGGPSNEQFF.

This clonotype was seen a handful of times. The CDR3 reads CASSFRDRGLGNQPQHF. CDR3 sequence (DNA): TGTGCCAGCAGTTTCCGGGACAGGGGCCTAGGAAATCAGCCCCAGCATTTT. The chain combines TRBV5-8 with TRBJ1-5; 10 bases are a match to TRBD1. The CDR3 is 17 residues long. Germline V lookup: CDR1 SGHTS, CDR2 YDEGEE. J was trimmed by 4 bases and V by 5 bases; bases with no gene match: 12. The full variable domain, with the rest looked up from reference TRBV5-8 and TRBJ1-5, is EAGVTQSPTHLIKTRGQQATLRCSPISGHTSVYWYQQALGLGLQFLLWYDEGEERNRGNFPPRFSGRQFPNYSSELNVNALELEDSALYLCASSFRDRGLGNQPQHFGDGTRLSIL.

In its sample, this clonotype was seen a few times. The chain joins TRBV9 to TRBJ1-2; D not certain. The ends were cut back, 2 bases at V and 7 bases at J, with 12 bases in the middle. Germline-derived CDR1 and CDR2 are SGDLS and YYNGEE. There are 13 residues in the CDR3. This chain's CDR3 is CASSVDISGGYTF. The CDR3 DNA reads TGTGCCAGCAGCGTCGACATTTCGGGTGGCTACACCTTC.